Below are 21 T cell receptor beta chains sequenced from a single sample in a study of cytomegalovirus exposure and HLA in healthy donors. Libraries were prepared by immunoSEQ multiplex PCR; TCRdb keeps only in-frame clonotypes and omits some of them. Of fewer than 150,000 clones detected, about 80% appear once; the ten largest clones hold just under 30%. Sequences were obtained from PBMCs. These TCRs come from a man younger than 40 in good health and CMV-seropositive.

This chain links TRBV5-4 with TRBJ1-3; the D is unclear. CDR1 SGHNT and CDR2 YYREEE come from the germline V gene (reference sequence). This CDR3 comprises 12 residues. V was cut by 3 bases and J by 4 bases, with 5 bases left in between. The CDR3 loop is CASSSQGNTIYF. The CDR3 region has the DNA TGTGCCAGCAGCTCCCAGGGAAACACCATATATTTT.

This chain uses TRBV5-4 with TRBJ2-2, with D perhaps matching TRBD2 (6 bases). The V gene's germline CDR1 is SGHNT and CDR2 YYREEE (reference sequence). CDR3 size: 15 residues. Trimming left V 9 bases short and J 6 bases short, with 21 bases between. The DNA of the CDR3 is TGTGCCATCAAGGGACTGGTTTCGTCCCCCGGGGAGCTGTTTTTT. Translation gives CAIKGLVSSPGELFF.

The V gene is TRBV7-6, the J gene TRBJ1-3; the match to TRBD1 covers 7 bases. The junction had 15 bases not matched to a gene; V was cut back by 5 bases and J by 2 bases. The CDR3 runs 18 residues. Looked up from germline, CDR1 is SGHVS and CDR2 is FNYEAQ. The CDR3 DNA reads TGTGCCAGCAGCCGCCAAGACGTGACAGGGCGGACTGGAAACACCATATATTTT. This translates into CASSRQDVTGRTGNTIYF.

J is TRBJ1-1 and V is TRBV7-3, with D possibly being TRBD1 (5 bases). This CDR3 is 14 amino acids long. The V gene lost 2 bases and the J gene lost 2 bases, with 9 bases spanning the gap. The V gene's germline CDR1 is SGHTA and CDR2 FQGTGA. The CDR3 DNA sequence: TGTGCCAGCAGCTTAGAAGGGGTTAACACTGAAGCTTTCTTT. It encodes CASSLEGVNTEAFF. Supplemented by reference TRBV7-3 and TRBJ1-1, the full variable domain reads GAGVSQTPSNKVTEKGKYVELRCDPISGHTALYWYRQSLGQGPEFLIYFQGTGAADDSGLPNDRFFAVRPEGSVSTLKIQRTERGDSAVYLCASSLEGVNTEAFFGQGTRLTVV.

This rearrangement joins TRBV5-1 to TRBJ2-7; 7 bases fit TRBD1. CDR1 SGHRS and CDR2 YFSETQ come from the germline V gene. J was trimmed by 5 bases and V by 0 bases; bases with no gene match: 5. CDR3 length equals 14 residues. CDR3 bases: TGCGCCAGCAGCTTGGGGGGACAGATAAACGAGCAGTACTTC. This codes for CASSLGGQINEQYF.

In nucleotides, the CDR3 is TGTGCCACCCATCCAGGGGGCAGTTCTGGGGCCAACGTCCTGACTTTC. Amino acid sequence: CATHPGGSSGANVLTF. V gene TRBV2 combines with J gene TRBJ2-6; 8 bases align to TRBD1. CDR1 is SNHLY, CDR2 FYNNEI, per germline. The CDR3 runs to 16 residues. The J segment lost 1 base and the V segment lost 10 bases, leaving 9 bases of the junction unmatched.

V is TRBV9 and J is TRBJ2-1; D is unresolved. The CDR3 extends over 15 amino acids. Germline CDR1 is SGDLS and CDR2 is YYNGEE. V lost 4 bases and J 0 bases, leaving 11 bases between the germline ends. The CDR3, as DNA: TGTGCCAGCAGCCTTCTCGGTAGCTCCTACAATGAGCAGTTCTTC. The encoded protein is CASSLLGSSYNEQFF.

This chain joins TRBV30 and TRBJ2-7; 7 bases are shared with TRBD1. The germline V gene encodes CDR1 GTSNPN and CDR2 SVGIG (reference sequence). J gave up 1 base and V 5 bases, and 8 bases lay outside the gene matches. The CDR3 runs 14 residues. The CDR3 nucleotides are TGTGCCTGGGCCACAGGGGCTGGATCCTACGAGCAGTACTTC. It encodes CAWATGAGSYEQYF.

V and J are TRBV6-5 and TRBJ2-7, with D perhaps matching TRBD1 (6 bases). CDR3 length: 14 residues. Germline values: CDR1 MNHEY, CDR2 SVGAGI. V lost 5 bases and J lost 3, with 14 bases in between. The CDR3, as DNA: TGTGCCAGCAGTCGCGGACAGTTTTTCTACGAGCAGTACTTC. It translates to CASSRGQFFYEQYF.

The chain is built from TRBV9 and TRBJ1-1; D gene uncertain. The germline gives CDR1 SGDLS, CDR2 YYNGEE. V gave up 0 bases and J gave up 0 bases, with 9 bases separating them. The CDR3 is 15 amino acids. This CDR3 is CASSVATPLNTEAFF. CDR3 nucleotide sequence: TGTGCCAGCAGCGTAGCTACCCCGCTGAACACTGAAGCTTTCTTT. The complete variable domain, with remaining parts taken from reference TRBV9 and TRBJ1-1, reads DSGVTQTPKHLITATGQRVTLRCSPRSGDLSVYWYQQSLDQGLQFLIQYYNGEERAKGNILERFSAQQFPDLHSELNLSSLELGDSALYFCASSVATPLNTEAFFGQGTRLTVV.

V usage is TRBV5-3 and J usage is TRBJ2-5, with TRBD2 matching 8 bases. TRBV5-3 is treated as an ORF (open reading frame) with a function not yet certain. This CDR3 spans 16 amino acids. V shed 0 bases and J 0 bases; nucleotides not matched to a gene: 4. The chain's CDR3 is CARSLAREGYQETQYF. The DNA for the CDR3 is TGTGCCAGAAGCTTGGCCCGGGAGGGTTACCAAGAGACCCAGTACTTC.

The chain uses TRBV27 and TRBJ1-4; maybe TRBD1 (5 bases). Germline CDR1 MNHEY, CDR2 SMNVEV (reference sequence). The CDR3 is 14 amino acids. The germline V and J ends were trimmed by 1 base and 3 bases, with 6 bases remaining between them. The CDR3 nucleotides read TGTGCCAGCAGTTTATGGGGGGCTAATGAAAAACTGTTTTTT. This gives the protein CASSLWGANEKLFF.

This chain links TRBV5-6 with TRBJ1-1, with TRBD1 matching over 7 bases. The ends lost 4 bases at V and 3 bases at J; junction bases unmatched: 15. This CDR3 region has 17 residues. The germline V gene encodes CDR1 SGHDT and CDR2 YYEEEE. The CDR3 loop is CASSTNRGAGHHTEAFF. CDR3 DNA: TGTGCCAGCAGCACCAACAGGGGCGCAGGGCATCACACTGAAGCTTTCTTT.

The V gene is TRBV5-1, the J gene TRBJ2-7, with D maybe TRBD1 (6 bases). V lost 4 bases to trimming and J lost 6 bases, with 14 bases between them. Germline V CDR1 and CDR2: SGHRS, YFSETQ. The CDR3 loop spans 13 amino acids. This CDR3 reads CASSKGQNREQYF. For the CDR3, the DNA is TGCGCCAGCAGCAAGGGACAAAATCGCGAGCAGTACTTC.

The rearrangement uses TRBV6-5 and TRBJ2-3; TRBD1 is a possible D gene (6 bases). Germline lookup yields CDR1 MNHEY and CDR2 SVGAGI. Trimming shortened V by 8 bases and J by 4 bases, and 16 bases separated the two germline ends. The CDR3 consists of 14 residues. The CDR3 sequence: CASFRAGVSDTQYF. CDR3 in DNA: TGTGCCAGCTTCAGGGCAGGGGTGTCAGATACGCAGTATTTT.

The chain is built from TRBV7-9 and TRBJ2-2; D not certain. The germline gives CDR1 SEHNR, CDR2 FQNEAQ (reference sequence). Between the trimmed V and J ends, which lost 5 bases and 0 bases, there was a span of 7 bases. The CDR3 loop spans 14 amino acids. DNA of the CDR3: TGTGCCAGCAGCCCCCCAGCGAACACCGGGGAGCTGTTTTTT. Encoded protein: CASSPPANTGELFF.

This CDR3 reads CASRASSYEQYF. CDR3 in DNA: TGTGCCAGCAGGGCAAGCTCCTACGAGCAGTACTTC. V and J are TRBV6-5 and TRBJ2-7; no clear D. The V end was cut by 6 bases, the J end by 0 bases, with 6 bases between. Germline CDR1 MNHEY, CDR2 SVGAGI. The CDR3 runs to 12 residues.

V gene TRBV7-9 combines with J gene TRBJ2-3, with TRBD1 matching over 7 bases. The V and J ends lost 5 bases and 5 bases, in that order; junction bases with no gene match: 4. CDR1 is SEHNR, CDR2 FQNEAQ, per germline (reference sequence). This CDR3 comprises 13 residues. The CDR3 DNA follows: TGTGCCAGCAGCCCCCGGACAGGAGATACGCAGTATTTT. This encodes CASSPRTGDTQYF.

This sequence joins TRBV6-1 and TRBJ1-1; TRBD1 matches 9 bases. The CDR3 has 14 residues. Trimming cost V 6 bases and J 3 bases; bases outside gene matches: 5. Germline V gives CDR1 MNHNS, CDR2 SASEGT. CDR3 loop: CASRTGGLDTEAFF. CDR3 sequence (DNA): TGTGCCAGCAGGACAGGGGGTTTGGACACTGAAGCTTTCTTT.

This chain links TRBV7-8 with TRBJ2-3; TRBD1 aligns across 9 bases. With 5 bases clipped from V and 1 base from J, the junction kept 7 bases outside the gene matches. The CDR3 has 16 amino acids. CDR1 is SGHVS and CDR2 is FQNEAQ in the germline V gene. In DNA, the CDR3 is TGTGCCAGCAGCGGCCGGGACAGGGTGGGCACAGATACGCAGTATTTT. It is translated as CASSGRDRVGTDTQYF.

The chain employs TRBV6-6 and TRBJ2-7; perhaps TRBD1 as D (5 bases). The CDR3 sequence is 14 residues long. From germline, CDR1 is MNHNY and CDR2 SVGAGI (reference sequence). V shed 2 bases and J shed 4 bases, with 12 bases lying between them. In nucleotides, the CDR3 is TGTGCCAGCAGTTACAGCCAGGGTCAGTACGAGCAGTACTTC. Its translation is CASSYSQGQYEQYF.